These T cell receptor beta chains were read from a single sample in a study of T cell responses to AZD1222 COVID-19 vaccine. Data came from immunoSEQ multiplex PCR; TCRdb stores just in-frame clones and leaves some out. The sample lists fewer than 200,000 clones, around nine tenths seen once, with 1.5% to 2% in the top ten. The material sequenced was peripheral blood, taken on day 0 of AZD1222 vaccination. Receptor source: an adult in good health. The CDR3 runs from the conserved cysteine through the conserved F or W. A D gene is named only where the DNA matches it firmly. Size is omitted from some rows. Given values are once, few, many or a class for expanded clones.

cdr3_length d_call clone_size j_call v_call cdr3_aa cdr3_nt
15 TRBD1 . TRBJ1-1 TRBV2 CASRGQGISSGEAFF TGTGCCAGCAGGGGACAGGGGATATCCTCGGGTGAAGCTTTCTTT
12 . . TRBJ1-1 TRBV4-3 CASSRDGTEAFF TGCGCCAGCAGCCGGGACGGCACTGAAGCTTTCTTT
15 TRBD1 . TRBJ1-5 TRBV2 CASKIGQGTYQPQHF TGTGCCAGCAAAATAGGACAGGGGACTTATCAGCCCCAGCATTTT
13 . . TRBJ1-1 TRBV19 CASTIMGTPEAFF TGTGCCAGTACCATCATGGGGACTCCTGAAGCTTTCTTT
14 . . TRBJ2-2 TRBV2 CASRNDRNTGELFF TGTGCCAGCAGGAATGACAGGAACACCGGGGAGCTGTTTTTT
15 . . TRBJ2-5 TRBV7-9 CASSLPVGDQETQYF TGTGCCAGCAGCTTACCAGTTGGGGACCAAGAGACCCAGTACTTC
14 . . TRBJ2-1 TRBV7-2 CASTRTGPNNEQFF TGTGCCAGCACCCGAACAGGGCCTAACAATGAGCAGTTCTTC
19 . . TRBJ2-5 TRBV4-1 CASSQDRDLGELGQETQYF TGCGCCAGCAGCCAAGATCGGGATCTAGGGGAGTTGGGCCAAGAGACCCAGTACTTC
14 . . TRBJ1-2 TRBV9 CASSVAVMGDGYTF TGTGCCAGCAGCGTAGCTGTAATGGGGGATGGCTACACCTTC
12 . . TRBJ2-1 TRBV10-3 CAISDYNNEQFF TGTGCCATCAGTGACTACAACAATGAGCAGTTCTTC
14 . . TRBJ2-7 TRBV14 CASSPGRAIYEQYF TGTGCCAGCAGCCCAGGCAGGGCGATCTACGAGCAGTACTTC
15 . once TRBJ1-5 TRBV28 CASSTPGHINQPQHF TGTGCCAGCAGCACCCCGGGTCATATCAATCAGCCCCAGCATTTT
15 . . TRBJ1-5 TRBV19 CASRSTTLYNQPQHF TGTGCCAGTAGATCAACGACTCTTTACAATCAGCCCCAGCATTTT
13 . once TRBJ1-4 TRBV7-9 CASSLATGPVVFF TGTGCCAGCAGCTTAGCTACGGGACCAGTGGTGTTTTTT
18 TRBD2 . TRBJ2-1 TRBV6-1 CASSALMGLAEMYNEQFF TGTGCCAGCAGTGCGCTAATGGGACTAGCAGAGATGTACAATGAGCAGTTCTTC
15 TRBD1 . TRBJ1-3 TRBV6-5 CASSLTGTPGNTIYF TGTGCCAGCAGCCTGACAGGGACTCCTGGAAACACCATATATTTT
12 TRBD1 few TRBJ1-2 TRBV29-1 CSVTGWAGLYTF TGCAGCGTGACAGGGTGGGCAGGGCTCTACACCTTC
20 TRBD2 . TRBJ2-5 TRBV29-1 CSVEGLAGVKSPVNQETQYF TGCAGCGTTGAAGGACTAGCGGGAGTCAAGTCTCCGGTCAACCAAGAGACCCAGTACTTC
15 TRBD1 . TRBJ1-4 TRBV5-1 CASSPQGQGYEKLFF TGCGCCAGCAGCCCACAGGGACAGGGGTACGAAAAACTGTTTTTT
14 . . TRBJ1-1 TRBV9 CASSVGGVFTEAFF TGTGCCAGCAGCGTCGGGGGGGTATTCACTGAAGCTTTCTTT
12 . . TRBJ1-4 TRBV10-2 CASSESGEKLFF TGCGCCAGCAGTGAGTCCGGGGAAAAACTGTTTTTT
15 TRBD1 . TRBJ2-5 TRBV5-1 CASSWTGVDQETQYF TGCGCCAGCAGCTGGACAGGGGTGGACCAAGAGACCCAGTACTTC
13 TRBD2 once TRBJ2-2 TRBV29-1 CSVRLAGTGELFF TGCAGCGTTCGACTAGCGGGAACCGGGGAGCTGTTTTTT
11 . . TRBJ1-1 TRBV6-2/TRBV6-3 CASSRVTEAFF TGTGCCAGCAGTAGGGTCACTGAAGCTTTCTTT
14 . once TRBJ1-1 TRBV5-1 CASSLSARTTEAFF TGCGCCAGCAGCTTGAGTGCCCGTACCACTGAAGCTTTCTTT
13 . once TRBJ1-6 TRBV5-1 CASSLEANSPLHF TGCGCCAGCAGCTTGGAGGCCAATTCACCCCTCCACTTT
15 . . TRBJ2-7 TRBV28 CATARILGGVDEQYF TGTGCCACCGCCCGGATACTAGGGGGAGTGGACGAGCAGTACTTC
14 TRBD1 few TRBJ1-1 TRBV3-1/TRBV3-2 CASSQSRGSTEAFF TGTGCCAGCAGCCAAAGCAGGGGGAGCACTGAAGCTTTCTTT
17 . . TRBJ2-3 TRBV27 CASSRGAINGRPDTQYF TGTGCCAGCAGCAGGGGAGCTATTAACGGACGACCAGATACGCAGTATTTT
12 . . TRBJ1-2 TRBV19 CASKGTGYGYTF TGTGCCAGTAAAGGCACAGGGTATGGCTACACCTTC
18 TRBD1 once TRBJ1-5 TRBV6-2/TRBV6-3 CASSSEGAGGHSNQPQHF TGTGCCAGCAGTTCAGAAGGGGCAGGGGGCCATAGCAATCAGCCCCAGCATTTT
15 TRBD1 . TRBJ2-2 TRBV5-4 CASSLQGVDTGELFF TGTGCCAGCAGCCTACAGGGGGTGGACACCGGGGAGCTGTTTTTT
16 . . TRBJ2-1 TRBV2 CASSESPDYSYNEQFF TGTGCCAGCAGTGAATCCCCAGATTATAGTTACAATGAGCAGTTCTTC
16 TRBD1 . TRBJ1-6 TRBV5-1 CASSLTGDSYNSPLHF TGCGCCAGCAGCTTGACAGGGGACTCCTATAATTCACCCCTCCACTTT
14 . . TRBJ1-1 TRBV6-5 CASSMRGAVTEAFF TGTGCCAGCAGTATGCGGGGGGCGGTCACTGAAGCTTTCTTT
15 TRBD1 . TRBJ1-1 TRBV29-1 CSVAQGQGAGTEAFF TGCAGCGTTGCCCAAGGGCAGGGGGCCGGGACTGAAGCTTTCTTT
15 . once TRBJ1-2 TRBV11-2 CATPGQGWSGYGYTF TGTGCCACCCCCGGGCAGGGGTGGAGTGGCTATGGCTACACCTTC
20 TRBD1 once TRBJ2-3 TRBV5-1 CASSMGAWTGGRIPTDTQYF TGCGCCAGCAGCATGGGGGCCTGGACAGGGGGCCGTATCCCCACAGATACGCAGTATTTT
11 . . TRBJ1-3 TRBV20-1 CSASTGNTIYF TGCAGTGCTAGTACAGGAAACACCATATATTTT
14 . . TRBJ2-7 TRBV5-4 CASSSKLNLGEQYF TGTGCCAGCAGCTCCAAATTAAACTTAGGAGAGCAGTACTTC
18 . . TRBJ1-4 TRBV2 CASSRTDRAFATNEKLFF TGTGCCAGCAGTCGCACAGACAGAGCGTTCGCAACTAATGAAAAACTGTTTTTT
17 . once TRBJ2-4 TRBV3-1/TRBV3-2 CASSQVSKGSTKNIQYF TGTGCCAGCAGCCAAGTTAGCAAGGGAAGTACCAAAAACATTCAGTACTTC
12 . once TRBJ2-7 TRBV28 CASSPAFYEQYF TGTGCCAGCAGTCCCGCCTTCTACGAGCAGTACTTC
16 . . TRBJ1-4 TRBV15 CATSRVVEPVGEKLFF TGTGCCACCAGCAGAGTGGTGGAGCCGGTAGGGGAAAAACTGTTTTTT
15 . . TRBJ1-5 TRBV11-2 CASSLDGRVAQPQHF TGTGCCAGCAGCTTAGACGGCAGGGTGGCTCAGCCCCAGCATTTT
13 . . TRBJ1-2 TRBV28 CASSFRGRSGYTF TGTGCCAGCAGTTTCCGGGGGCGGAGCGGCTACACCTTC
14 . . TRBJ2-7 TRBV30 CAWTVGGPSYEQYF TGTGCCTGGACCGTAGGCGGGCCCTCCTACGAGCAGTACTTC